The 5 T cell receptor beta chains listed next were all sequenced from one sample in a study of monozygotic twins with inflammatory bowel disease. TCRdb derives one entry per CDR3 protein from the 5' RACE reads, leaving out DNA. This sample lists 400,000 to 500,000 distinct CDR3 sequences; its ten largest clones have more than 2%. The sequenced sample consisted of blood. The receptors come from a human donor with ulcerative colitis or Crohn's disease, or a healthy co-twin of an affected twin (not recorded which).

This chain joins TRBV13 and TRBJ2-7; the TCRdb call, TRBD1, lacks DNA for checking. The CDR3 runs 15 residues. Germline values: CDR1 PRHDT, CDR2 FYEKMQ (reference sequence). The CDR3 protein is CASVKRAGGPYEQYF.

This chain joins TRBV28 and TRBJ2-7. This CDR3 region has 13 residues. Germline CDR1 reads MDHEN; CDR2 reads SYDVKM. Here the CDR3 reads CASSRAYSYEQYF.

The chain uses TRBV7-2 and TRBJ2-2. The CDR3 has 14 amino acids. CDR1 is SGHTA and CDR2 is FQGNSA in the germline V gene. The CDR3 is CASSSGLNTGDLFF.

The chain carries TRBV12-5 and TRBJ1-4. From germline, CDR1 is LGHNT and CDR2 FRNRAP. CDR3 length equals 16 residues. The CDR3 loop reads CASGLAFSGVNEKLFF.

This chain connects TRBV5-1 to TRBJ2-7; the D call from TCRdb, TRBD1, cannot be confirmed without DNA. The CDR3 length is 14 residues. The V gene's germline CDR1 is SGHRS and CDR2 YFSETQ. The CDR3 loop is CASSFGGQFYEQYF.